Listed below are T cell receptor beta chains from one sample, sequenced in a study of blood T cell repertoires in COVID-19. The repertoire was sequenced with immunoSEQ multiplex PCR; TCRdb's copy has only in-frame clones and lacks some. Altogether tens of thousands of clones are present, 80% being singletons, with the ten largest covering 19%. Sequences were obtained from peripheral blood. Receptor source: a human donor in a cohort sampled during active COVID-19. CDR3s leave out the opening cysteine and the closing phenylalanine or tryptophan.

j_gene,v_gene,CDR3aa
TRBJ1-5,TRBV5-8,ASSFPGTGHQPQH
TRBJ2-7,TRBV5-1,ASSFGTGFYEQY
TRBJ2-3,TRBV5-1,ASSLGTSADTQY
TRBJ2-3,TRBV18,ASSPQPPGRADGDTQY
TRBJ2-3,TRBV6-2/TRBV6-3,ASSYRGRTDTQY
TRBJ2-5,TRBV11-2,ASSLEQARFRTQY
TRBJ2-3,TRBV6-5,ASTRLRGGGDTQY
TRBJ1-1,TRBV27,ASKEGGAEAF
TRBJ2-5,TRBV5-1,ASSLGQRETQY
TRBJ1-5,TRBV2,ASRTGNRGQH
TRBJ2-7,TRBV16,ASSHFGTSEYEQY